The rows below give T cell receptor beta chains drawn from one sample of a study of T cell responses to AZD1222 COVID-19 vaccine. Measured with immunoSEQ multiplex PCR; TCRdb has only the in-frame clones, and not every one. This table holds about 170,000 clones, about nine tenths found once. Source: peripheral blood, taken on day 0 of AZD1222 vaccination. These receptors all stem from an adult in good health. CDR3s include the opening cysteine and the closing phenylalanine or tryptophan. D genes are given only for firm matches. Clone size is shown for a subset of rows, as once, few, many or a class of expanded clone.

NA,TRBV6-1,TRBJ2-2,NA,TGTGCCAGCAGTGAAGCGAGTACTAACACCGGGGAGCTGTTTTTT,CASSEASTNTGELFF
NA,TRBV5-1,TRBJ1-6,NA,TGCGCCAGCAGCCCAGAGCCCCCAGGGGCCCTAAATTCACCCCTCCACTTT,CASSPEPPGALNSPLHF
few,TRBV3-1/TRBV3-2,TRBJ2-3,TRBD2,TGTGCCAGCAGCTACCGGGGACTAGCGGGAGAAAGAGCAGATACGCAGTATTTT,CASSYRGLAGERADTQYF
NA,TRBV7-3,TRBJ2-5,TRBD2,TGTGCCAGCAGCTTAGGGTCTAGCGGGGTGTCGGAGACCCAGTACTTC,CASSLGSSGVSETQYF
NA,TRBV30,TRBJ2-5,NA,TGTGCCTGGAGTGTAGGTCACAGGGCCCAAGAGACCCAGTACTTC,CAWSVGHRAQETQYF
NA,TRBV6-6,TRBJ1-5,NA,TGTGCCAGCCGCCCGTACCCGAATAGCAATCAGCCCCAGCATTTT,CASRPYPNSNQPQHF
NA,TRBV25-1,TRBJ1-5,NA,TGTGCCAGCAGCCCTGGACCGAATCAGCCCCAGCATTTT,CASSPGPNQPQHF
NA,TRBV6-5,TRBJ1-2,NA,TGTGCCAGCTCAGAACCCCCAGGATCTTATGGCTACACCTTC,CASSEPPGSYGYTF
NA,TRBV18,TRBJ1-1,NA,TGTGCCAGCTCACCACTTCAGGGTAATATGAACACTGAAGCTTTCTTT,CASSPLQGNMNTEAFF
few,TRBV15,TRBJ2-7,NA,TGTGCCACCAGCATTTTTACAGAATACGAGCAGTACTTC,CATSIFTEYEQYF
NA,TRBV20-1,TRBJ1-2,NA,TGCAGTGCTAGTCAGGACACCAACTATGGCTACACCTTC,CSASQDTNYGYTF
NA,TRBV28,TRBJ1-2,TRBD1,TGTGCCAGCAGTTTAACAAACTCCGGGACAGGGGATGGCTACACCTTC,CASSLTNSGTGDGYTF
NA,TRBV2,TRBJ1-5,TRBD1,TGTGCCAGCAGCCCGACAGGGGGGAAAAGCAATCAGCCCCAGCATTTT,CASSPTGGKSNQPQHF
few,TRBV6-5,TRBJ1-4,NA,TGTGCCAGCAGTTCGAATGAAAAACTGTTTTTT,CASSSNEKLFF
NA,TRBV28,TRBJ1-2,NA,TGTGCCAGCAGTTGGCCTCACGATGGCTACACCTTC,CASSWPHDGYTF
NA,TRBV28,TRBJ1-5,NA,TGTGCCAGCAACGTACCGGACGGCTCGGGGCCCCAGCATTTT,CASNVPDGSGPQHF
NA,TRBV19,TRBJ2-7,TRBD1,TGTGCCAGTAGTCCGGGACAGGGGGCTTACGAGCAGTACTTC,CASSPGQGAYEQYF
NA,TRBV27,TRBJ1-1,NA,TGTGCCAGCAGCTCGAACAGGATCAACACTGAAGCTTTCTTT,CASSSNRINTEAFF
NA,TRBV2,TRBJ1-3,NA,TGTGCCAGCAGTGAAGCTCAGGGTTATGGAAACACCATATATTTT,CASSEAQGYGNTIYF
once,TRBV28,TRBJ2-7,TRBD2,TGTGCCAGCACCCCAGGACTAGCGGGAGAGCGCGAGCAGTACTTC,CASTPGLAGEREQYF
NA,TRBV24-1,TRBJ2-2,TRBD1,TGTGCCACCAGTGATACCCTCCGGGACAGGGACTACACCGGGGAGCTGTTTTTT,CATSDTLRDRDYTGELFF
NA,TRBV6-5,TRBJ2-7,TRBD1,TGTGCCAGCAACCCCCTGGACAGGGGGTACGAGCAGTACTTC,CASNPLDRGYEQYF
NA,TRBV11-2,TRBJ1-3,TRBD1,TGTGCCAGCAGCCCTCTGACAGGGCCTACTGGAAACACCATATATTTT,CASSPLTGPTGNTIYF
NA,TRBV5-1,TRBJ2-2,NA,TGCGCCAGCAGCTTGTCGGTCCGGCTCGCCGGGGAGCTGTTTTTT,CASSLSVRLAGELFF
NA,TRBV4-2,TRBJ1-6,TRBD1,TGTGCCAGCAGCCAAGTTTATCAGGGGGCGTCTAATTCACCCCTCCACTTT,CASSQVYQGASNSPLHF
NA,TRBV2,TRBJ1-1,NA,TGTGCCAGCAACCGACCGGGGGGCGCAGGAACTGAAGCTTTCTTT,CASNRPGGAGTEAFF
many,TRBV9,TRBJ2-7,NA,TGTGCCAGCAGCCCCCACCAAAGTAGCGAGCAGTACTTC,CASSPHQSSEQYF
NA,TRBV5-1,TRBJ1-2,NA,TGCGCCAGCAGCTTGGAGTTTCGCCAGGGAGGCTACACCTTC,CASSLEFRQGGYTF
NA,TRBV4-1,TRBJ1-1,NA,TGCGCCAGCAGCCAAGAAGCAGGTTACACTGAAGCTTTCTTT,CASSQEAGYTEAFF
few,TRBV15,TRBJ2-3,TRBD2,TGTGCCACCAGCAGAGCAGGACTAGCGGGAATGACAGATACGCAGTATTTT,CATSRAGLAGMTDTQYF
NA,TRBV5-6,TRBJ2-1,NA,TGTGCCAGCAGCTTGGGGCTAACGTCGGATGAGCAGTTCTTC,CASSLGLTSDEQFF
NA,TRBV7-9,TRBJ2-3,NA,TGTGCCAGCAGCTTAGGCGCAGATACGCAGTATTTT,CASSLGADTQYF
NA,TRBV7-3,TRBJ2-2,NA,TGTGCCAGCAGCTTAACTAGCCAGACCGGGGAGCTGTTTTTT,CASSLTSQTGELFF
NA,TRBV3-1/TRBV3-2,TRBJ2-7,NA,TGTGCCAGCAGCCAAGCAGGGGTCGAGCAGTACTTC,CASSQAGVEQYF
NA,TRBV19,TRBJ1-1,NA,TGTGCCCGCCATCTCTATCTAAGTCAGGGGTTAACTGAAGCTTTCTTT,CARHLYLSQGLTEAFF
NA,TRBV11-2,TRBJ1-4,NA,TGTGCCAGCAACTTAGACGGTTGGGATGAAAAACTGTTTTTT,CASNLDGWDEKLFF
NA,TRBV15,TRBJ1-5,TRBD1,TGTGCCACCAGCAGAACCAGACAGGGATTCATTCACAGCAATCAGCCCCAGCATTTT,CATSRTRQGFIHSNQPQHF
NA,TRBV30,TRBJ1-2,NA,TGTGCCTGGAGTGTGGCTCCGAGTTATGGCTACACCTTC,CAWSVAPSYGYTF
NA,TRBV6-6,TRBJ1-5,NA,TGTGCCAGCAGTTACTCCAGCACCCTGAGCAATCAGCCCCAGCATTTT,CASSYSSTLSNQPQHF
few,TRBV7-6,TRBJ1-4,NA,TGTGCCAGCACCGAATTCCCCAGGCCTCCTAATGAAAAACTGTTTTTT,CASTEFPRPPNEKLFF
NA,TRBV6-2/TRBV6-3,TRBJ1-6,NA,TGTGCCAGCAGTTACTCGAATCGGGGAAGGTTGGATAATTCACCCCTCCACTTT,CASSYSNRGRLDNSPLHF
few,TRBV7-9,TRBJ2-5,NA,TGTGCCAGCAGCTTAGTAGGGACTCAGGAGACCCAGTACTTC,CASSLVGTQETQYF
NA,TRBV3-1/TRBV3-2,TRBJ1-3,NA,TGTGCCAGCAGCAAAGCCTCCTTCTCTGGAAACACCATATATTTT,CASSKASFSGNTIYF
NA,TRBV18,TRBJ2-7,NA,TGTGCCAGCTCCCTGGAGGGCAGCGTGTCCTACGAGCAGTACTTC,CASSLEGSVSYEQYF
NA,TRBV30,TRBJ1-1,NA,TGTGCCTGGACGCCAAAACGGGGACTAGAAACTGAAGCTTTCTTT,CAWTPKRGLETEAFF
NA,TRBV28,TRBJ1-2,TRBD1,TGTGCCAGCAGAAGTTGGGGGACAGGGGCTAACTATGGCTACACCTTC,CASRSWGTGANYGYTF
NA,TRBV30,TRBJ2-1,NA,TGTGCCTGGAGTTGGGGCAGGGACAATGAGCAGTTCTTC,CAWSWGRDNEQFF
NA,TRBV5-4,TRBJ1-1,NA,TGTGCCAGCAGCTTGGGGGGACAAGGAGGAACTGAAGCTTTCTTT,CASSLGGQGGTEAFF
NA,TRBV18,TRBJ1-1,NA,TGTGCCAGCTCACCAGGGCGGATAGAGGGGACTGAAGCTTTCTTT,CASSPGRIEGTEAFF
NA,TRBV28,TRBJ2-7,TRBD2,TGTGCCAGCAGTCCACCAATCCTCACTAGCGGGAGTAGCTTC,CASSPPILTSGSSF
few,TRBV2,TRBJ1-1,NA,TGTGCCAGCAGGAAAGTAACAGGGAACACTGAAGCTTTCTTT,CASRKVTGNTEAFF
once,TRBV10-2,TRBJ2-3,TRBD1,TGCGCCAGCAGCAGGGGGGATACGCAGTATTTT,CASSRGDTQYF
NA,TRBV27,TRBJ2-7,NA,TGTGCCAGCAGGCCTCCTCTGGGGCCCGGGAAGTACGAGCAGTACTTC,CASRPPLGPGKYEQYF
NA,TRBV10-2,TRBJ2-3,TRBD2,TGCGCCAGCAGTGCGGGACTAGCGGGAATCAATACGCAGTATTTT,CASSAGLAGINTQYF
few,TRBV29-1,TRBJ1-2,NA,TGCAGCGTCGGGACGATCTATGGCTACACCTTC,CSVGTIYGYTF